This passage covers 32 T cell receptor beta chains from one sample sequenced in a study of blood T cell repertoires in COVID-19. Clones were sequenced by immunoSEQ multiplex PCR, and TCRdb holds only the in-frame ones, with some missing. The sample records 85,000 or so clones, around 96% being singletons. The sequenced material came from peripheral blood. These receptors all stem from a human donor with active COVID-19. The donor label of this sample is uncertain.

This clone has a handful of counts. The CDR3 nucleotides read TGTGCCAGCAGTACAGGCGCGAGCTCCTACGAGCAGTACTTC. This sequence encodes CASSTGASSYEQYF. This chain uses TRBV6-5 with TRBJ2-7, with TRBD1 as a possible D gene (5 bases). Trimming left V 5 bases short and J 0 bases short, with 11 bases between. Per the germline V gene, CDR1 is MNHEY and CDR2 is SVGAGI. The CDR3 extends over 14 amino acids.

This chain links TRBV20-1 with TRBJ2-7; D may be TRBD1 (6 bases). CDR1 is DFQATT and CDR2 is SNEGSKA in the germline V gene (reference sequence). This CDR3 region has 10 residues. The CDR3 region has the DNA TGCAGCCCCCAGGGGTACGAGCAGTACTTC. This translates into CSPQGYEQYF.

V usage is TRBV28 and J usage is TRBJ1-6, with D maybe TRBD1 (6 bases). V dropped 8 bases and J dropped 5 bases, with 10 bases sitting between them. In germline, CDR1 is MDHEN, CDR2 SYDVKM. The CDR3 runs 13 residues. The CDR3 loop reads CASGQGNNSPLHF. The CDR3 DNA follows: TGTGCCAGCGGTCAGGGGAATAATTCACCCCTCCACTTT.

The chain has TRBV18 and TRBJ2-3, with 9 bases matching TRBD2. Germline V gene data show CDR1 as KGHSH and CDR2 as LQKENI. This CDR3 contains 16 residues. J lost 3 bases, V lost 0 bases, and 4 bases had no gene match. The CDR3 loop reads CASSPPREGRTDTQYF. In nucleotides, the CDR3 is TGTGCCAGCTCACCACCGCGGGAGGGCCGTACAGATACGCAGTATTTT. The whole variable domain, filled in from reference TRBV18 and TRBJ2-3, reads NAGVMQNPRHLVRRRGQEARLRCSPMKGHSHVYWYRQLPEEGLKFMVYLQKENIIDESGMPKERFSAEFPKEGPSILRIQQVVRGDSAAYFCASSPPREGRTDTQYFGPGTRLTVL.

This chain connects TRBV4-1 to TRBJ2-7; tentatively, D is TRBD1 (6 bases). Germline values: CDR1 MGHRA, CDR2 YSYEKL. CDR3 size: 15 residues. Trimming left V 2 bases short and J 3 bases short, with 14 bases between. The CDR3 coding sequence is TGCGCCAGCAGCCAATCCTATGGGGGCATCTACGAGCAGTACTTC. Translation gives CASSQSYGGIYEQYF.

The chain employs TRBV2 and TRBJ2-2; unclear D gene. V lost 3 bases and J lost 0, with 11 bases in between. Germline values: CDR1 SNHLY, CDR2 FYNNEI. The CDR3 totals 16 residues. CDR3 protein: CASSEWSTANTGELFF. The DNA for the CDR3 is TGTGCCAGCAGTGAGTGGTCTACCGCGAACACCGGGGAGCTGTTTTTT. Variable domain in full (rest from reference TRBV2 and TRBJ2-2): EPEVTQTPSHQVTQMGQEVILRCVPISNHLYFYWYRQILGQKVEFLVSFYNNEISEKSEIFDDQFSVERPDGSNFTLKIRSTKLEDSAMYFCASSEWSTANTGELFFGEGSRLTVL.

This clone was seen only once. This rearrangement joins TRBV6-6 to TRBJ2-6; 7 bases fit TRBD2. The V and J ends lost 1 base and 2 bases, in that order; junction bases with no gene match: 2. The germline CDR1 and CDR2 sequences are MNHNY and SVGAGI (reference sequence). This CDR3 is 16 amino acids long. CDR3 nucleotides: TGTGCCAGCAGTTACTATGGGGGGGCTGGGGCCAACGTCCTGACTTTC. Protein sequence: CASSYYGGAGANVLTF.

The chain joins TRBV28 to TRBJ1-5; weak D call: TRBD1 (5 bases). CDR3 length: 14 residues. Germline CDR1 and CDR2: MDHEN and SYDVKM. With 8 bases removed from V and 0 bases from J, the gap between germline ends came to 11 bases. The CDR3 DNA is TGTGCCAGCGCGCTCAGGGCTAGCAATCAGCCCCAGCATTTT. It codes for CASALRASNQPQHF.

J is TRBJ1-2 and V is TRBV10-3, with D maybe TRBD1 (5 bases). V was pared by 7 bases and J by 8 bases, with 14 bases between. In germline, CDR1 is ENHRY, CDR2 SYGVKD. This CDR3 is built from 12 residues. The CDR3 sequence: CAINRDFGGYTF. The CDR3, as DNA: TGTGCCATCAACCGGGACTTTGGAGGCTACACCTTC.

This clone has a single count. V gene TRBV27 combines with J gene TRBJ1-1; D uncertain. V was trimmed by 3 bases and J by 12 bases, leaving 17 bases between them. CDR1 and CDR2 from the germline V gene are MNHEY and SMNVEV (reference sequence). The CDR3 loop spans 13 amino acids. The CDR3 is CASSLRRGGETFF. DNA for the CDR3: TGTGCCAGCAGTTTGCGGCGAGGCGGCGAGACTTTCTTT.

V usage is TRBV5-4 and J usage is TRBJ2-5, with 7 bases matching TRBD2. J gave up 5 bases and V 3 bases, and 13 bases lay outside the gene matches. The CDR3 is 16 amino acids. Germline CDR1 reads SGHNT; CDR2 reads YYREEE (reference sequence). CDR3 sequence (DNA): TGTGCCAGCAGCTCGGGAGGATCGGGCGCGTACGAGACCCAGTACTTC. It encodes CASSSGGSGAYETQYF.

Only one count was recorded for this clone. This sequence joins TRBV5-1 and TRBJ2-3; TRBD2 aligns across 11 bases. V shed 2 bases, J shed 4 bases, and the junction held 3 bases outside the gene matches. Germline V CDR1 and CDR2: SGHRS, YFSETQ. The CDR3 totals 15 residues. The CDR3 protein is CASSFSGGAADTQYF. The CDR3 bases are TGCGCCAGCAGCTTTAGCGGGGGGGCCGCAGATACGCAGTATTTT. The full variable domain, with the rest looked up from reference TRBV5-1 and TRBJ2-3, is KAGVTQTPRYLIKTRGQQVTLSCSPISGHRSVSWYQQTPGQGLQFLFEYFSETQRNKGNFPGRFSGRQFSNSRSEMNVSTLELGDSALYLCASSFSGGAADTQYFGPGTRLTVL.

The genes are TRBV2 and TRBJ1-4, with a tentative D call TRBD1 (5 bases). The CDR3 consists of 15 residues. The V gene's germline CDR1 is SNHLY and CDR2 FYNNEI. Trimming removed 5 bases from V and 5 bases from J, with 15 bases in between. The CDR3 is CASSPPDRLNEKLFF. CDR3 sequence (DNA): TGTGCCAGCAGTCCCCCCGACAGATTAAATGAAAAACTGTTTTTT.

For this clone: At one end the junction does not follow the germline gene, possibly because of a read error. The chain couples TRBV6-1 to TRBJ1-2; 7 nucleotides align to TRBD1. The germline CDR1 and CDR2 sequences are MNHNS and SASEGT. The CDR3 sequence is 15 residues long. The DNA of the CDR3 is TGTGCCAGCAATGAAGCGGGGCTGGGACAGTATGGCTACACCTTC. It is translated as CASNEAGLGQYGYTF.

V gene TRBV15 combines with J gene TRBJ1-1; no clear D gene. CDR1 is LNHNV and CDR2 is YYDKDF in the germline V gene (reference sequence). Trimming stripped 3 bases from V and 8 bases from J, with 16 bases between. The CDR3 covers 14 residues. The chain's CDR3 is CATSRSGYGKEAFF. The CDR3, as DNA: TGTGCCACCAGCAGGTCGGGGTACGGAAAAGAAGCTTTCTTT. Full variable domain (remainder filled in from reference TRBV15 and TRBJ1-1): DAMVIQNPRYQVTQFGKPVTLSCSQTLNHNVMYWYQQKSSQAPKLLFHYYDKDFNNEADTPDNFQSRRPNTSFCFLDIRSPGLGDTAMYLCATSRSGYGKEAFFGQGTRLTVV.

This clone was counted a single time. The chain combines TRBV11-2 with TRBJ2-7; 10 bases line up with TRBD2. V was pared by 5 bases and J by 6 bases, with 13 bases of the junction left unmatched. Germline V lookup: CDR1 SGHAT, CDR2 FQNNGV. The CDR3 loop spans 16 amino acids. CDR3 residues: CASSVLAGGPSAEQYF. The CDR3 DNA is TGTGCCAGCAGCGTATTAGCGGGAGGACCCTCTGCCGAGCAGTACTTC.

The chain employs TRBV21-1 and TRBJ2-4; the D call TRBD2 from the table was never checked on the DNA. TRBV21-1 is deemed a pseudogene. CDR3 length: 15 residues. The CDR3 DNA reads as TGTGCCAGCAGCAAAGTTCCGGGGACCAAAAACATTCAGTACTTC. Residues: CASSKVPGTKNIQYF.

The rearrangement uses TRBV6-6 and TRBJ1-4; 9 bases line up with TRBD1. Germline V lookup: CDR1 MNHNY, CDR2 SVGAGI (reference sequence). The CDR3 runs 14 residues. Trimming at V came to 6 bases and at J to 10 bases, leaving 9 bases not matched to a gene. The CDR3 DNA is TGTGCCAGCAGCCACAGGGGGCTTTACGGAAAACTGTTTTTT. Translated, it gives CASSHRGLYGKLFF.

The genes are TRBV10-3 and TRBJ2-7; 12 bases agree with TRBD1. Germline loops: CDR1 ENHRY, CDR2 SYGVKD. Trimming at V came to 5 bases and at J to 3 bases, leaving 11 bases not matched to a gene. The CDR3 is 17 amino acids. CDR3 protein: CAISRDRGQRGNYEQYF. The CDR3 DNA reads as TGTGCCATCAGTCGGGACAGGGGGCAAAGGGGAAACTACGAGCAGTACTTC.

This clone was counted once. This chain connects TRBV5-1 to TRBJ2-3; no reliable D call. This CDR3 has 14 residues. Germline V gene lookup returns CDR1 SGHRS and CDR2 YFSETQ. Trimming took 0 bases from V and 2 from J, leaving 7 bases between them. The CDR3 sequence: CASSLGGTTDTQYF. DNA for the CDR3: TGCGCCAGCAGCTTGGGCGGAACCACAGATACGCAGTATTTT.

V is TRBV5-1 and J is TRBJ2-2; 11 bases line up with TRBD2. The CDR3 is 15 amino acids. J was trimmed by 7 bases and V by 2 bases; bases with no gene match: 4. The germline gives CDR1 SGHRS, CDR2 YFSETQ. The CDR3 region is CASSLLAGAHGELFF. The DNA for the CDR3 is TGCGCCAGCAGCTTACTAGCGGGAGCTCACGGGGAGCTGTTTTTT.

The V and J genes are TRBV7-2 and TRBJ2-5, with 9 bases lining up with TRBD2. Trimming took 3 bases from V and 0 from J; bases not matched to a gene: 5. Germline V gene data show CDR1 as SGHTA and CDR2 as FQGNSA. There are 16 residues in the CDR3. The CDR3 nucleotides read TGTGCCAGCAGCTTTCGGGTAGCGGGGGACCAAGAGACCCAGTACTTC. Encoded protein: CASSFRVAGDQETQYF. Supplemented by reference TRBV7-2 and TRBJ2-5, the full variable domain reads GAGVSQSPSNKVTEKGKDVELRCDPISGHTALYWYRQSLGQGLEFLIYFQGNSAPDKSGLPSDRFSAERTGGSVSTLTIQRTQQEDSAVYLCASSFRVAGDQETQYFGPGTRLLVL.

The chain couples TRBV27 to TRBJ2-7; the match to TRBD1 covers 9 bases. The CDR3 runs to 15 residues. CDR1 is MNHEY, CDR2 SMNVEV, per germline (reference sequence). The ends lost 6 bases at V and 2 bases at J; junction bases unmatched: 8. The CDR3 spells CASRPSTGGAYEQYF. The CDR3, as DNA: TGTGCCAGCAGACCGTCGACAGGGGGGGCCTACGAGCAGTACTTC.

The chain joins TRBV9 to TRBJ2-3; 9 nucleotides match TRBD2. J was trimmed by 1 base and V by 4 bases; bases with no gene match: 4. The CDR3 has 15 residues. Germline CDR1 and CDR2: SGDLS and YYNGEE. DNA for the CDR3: TGTGCCAGCAGCCGACGACTAGCGGGCACAGATACGCAGTATTTT. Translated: CASSRRLAGTDTQYF.

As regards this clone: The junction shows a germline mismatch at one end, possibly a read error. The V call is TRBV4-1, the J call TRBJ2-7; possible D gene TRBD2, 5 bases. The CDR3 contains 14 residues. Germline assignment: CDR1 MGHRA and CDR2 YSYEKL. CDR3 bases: TGCGCCAGCAGCAAAGAGGTAGCGTCCTACGAGCAGTACTTC. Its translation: CASSKEVASYEQYF.

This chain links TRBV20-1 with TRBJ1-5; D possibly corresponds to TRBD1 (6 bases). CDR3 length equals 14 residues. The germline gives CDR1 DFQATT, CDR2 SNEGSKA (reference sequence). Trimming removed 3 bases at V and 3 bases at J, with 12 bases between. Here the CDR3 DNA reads TGCAGTGCTAGTACGGGACAAAACAATCAGCCCCAGCATTTT. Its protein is CSASTGQNNQPQHF.

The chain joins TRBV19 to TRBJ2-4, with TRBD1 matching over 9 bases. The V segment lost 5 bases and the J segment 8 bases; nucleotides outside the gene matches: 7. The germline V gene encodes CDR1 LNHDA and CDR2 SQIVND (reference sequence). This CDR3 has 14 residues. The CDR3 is CASSGTGFSDIQYF. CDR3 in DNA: TGTGCCAGTAGTGGGACAGGGTTTTCGGACATTCAGTACTTC.

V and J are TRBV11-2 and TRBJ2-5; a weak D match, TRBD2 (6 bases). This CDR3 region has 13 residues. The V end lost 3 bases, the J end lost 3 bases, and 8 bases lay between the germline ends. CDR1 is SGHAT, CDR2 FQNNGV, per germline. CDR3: CASSLGGKETQYF. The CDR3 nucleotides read TGTGCCAGCAGCTTGGGGGGAAAAGAGACCCAGTACTTC.

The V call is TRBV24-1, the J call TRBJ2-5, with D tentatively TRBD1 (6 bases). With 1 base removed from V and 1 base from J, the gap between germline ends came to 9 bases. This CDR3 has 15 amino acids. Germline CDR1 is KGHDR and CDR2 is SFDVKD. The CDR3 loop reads CATSDLQGPQETQYF. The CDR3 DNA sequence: TGTGCCACCAGTGATTTACAGGGTCCCCAAGAGACCCAGTACTTC.

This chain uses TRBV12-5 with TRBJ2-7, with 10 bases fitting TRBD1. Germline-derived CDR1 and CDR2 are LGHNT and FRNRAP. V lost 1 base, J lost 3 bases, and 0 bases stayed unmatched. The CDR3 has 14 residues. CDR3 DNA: TGTGCTAGTGGTTTGGGGACAGGGGGCTACGAGCAGTACTTC. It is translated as CASGLGTGGYEQYF.

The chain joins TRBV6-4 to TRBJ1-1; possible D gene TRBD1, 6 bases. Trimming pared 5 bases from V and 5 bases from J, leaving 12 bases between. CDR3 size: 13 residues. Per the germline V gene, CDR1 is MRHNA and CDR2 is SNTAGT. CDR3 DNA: TGTGCCAGCAGTCTGGGGGGGGCAACTGAAGCTTTCTTT. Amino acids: CASSLGGATEAFF.

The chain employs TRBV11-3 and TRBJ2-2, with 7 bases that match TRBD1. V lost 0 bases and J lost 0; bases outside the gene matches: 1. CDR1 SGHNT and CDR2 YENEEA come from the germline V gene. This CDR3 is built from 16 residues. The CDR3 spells CASSLEGTANTGELFF. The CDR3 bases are TGTGCCAGCAGCTTAGAGGGGACAGCGAACACCGGGGAGCTGTTTTTT.